This TCR beta chain was found in a study of T cells expressing NK-cell markers (dated by TCRdb to about 2020). Regarding the research as a whole: TCR beta-chain repertoires were profiled in sorted CD3+CD56+NKG2C+, CD3+CD56+NKG2C- and CD3+CD56-NKG2C+ T-cell subsets from several donors. Among the eight sequenced donors, seven were HCMV-seropositive and one was HCMV-seronegative. All eight donors whose samples were sequenced were randomly selected healthy volunteers, three of them men and five women. Sequencing of the libraries produced 2 x 150 bp reads on Illumina HiSeq 2000/2500, MiSeq or NextSeq.

Comment on this clonotype: Its antigen remains unidentified.

Reads for this sample came from an Illumina HiSeq 2000. 5'RACE template switching, by which a universal primer site and unique molecular identifiers were added, was used to make TCR beta cDNA libraries. cDNA synthesis was primed from the TCR beta constant segment and was followed by two successive PCR amplification steps. In the source study's methods: Reads were demultiplexed and grouped by UMI with MIGEC, and clonotypes were assembled and quantified with MiTCR. To exclude erroneous sequences, any TCR cDNA sequence not supported by at least two reads was discarded. The tcR package was used for downstream repertoire analysis, and clonotypes were matched across fractions by CDR3 nucleotide sequence plus V segment. VDJmatch was used to annotate antigen specificity against VDJdb, with one amino acid substitution allowed in CDR3. Once TCRdb had reprocessed the reads, it stored one entry per CDR3 protein sequence and supplied no DNA. TCRdb's processing, not the study's, gives the V and J calls here. This sample's table carries about 460,000 distinct CDR3 sequences. Roughly 1.4% of the sample rests with the top ten.

The paper as a whole reports these results and caveats: Whether the expanded NKG2C-expressing T cell clones were specific for HCMV antigens remained unclear. Those dominant clonotypes were again the most abundant among CD3+CD56-NKG2C+ cells in a few donors, at roughly 28.3-65%. For 5 or 6 donors, the dominant CD3+CD56+NKG2C+ clonotypes were among the top 10 CD8+ clonotypes and accounted for 1.0-7.0% of CD8+ T cells.

To determine HCMV serostatus, a commercial ELISA kit was used to detect HCMV-specific IgG in serum. Ficoll density gradient centrifugation was used to isolate peripheral blood mononuclear cells from blood. The clonotype comes from a woman aged 45-65 years in good health. Donor details come from another sample of the same person, matched by shared clones. Specimen: blood T cells: a sorted CD56 or NKG2C T cell subset, CD4+ or CD8+ T cells, or bulk PBMC T cells (not recorded which).

The CDR3 reads CASSSPDSYQETQYF. Recombination connected TRBV28 to TRBJ2-5; TCRdb indicates TRBD1, and absent DNA this call remains unverified. Reading from cysteine to phenylalanine, the CDR3 counts 15 amino acids. The entry carries no DNA sequence. Sequences MDHEN (CDR1) and SYDVKM (CDR2) are obtained from the germline V gene.